Listed here are 22 T cell receptor beta chains from one sample, sequenced in a study of blood T cell repertoires in COVID-19. Clones were read by immunoSEQ multiplex PCR, and TCRdb kept only the in-frame ones, dropping some. This sample yields roughly 240,000 clones, of which roughly 85% are seen a single time; about 5.1% belongs to the top ten. The material sequenced was peripheral blood. These receptors came from a man aged 45 to 65 with COVID-19, enrolled during active disease.

The CDR3 DNA reads as TGTGCCAGCAGCCCCCAGACCTGGAGCGGGGGGGCCGGGGATGAGCAGTTCTTC. This gives the protein CASSPQTWSGGAGDEQFF. The chain carries TRBV4-2 and TRBJ2-1, with 10 bases matching TRBD2. Trimming removed 4 bases from V and 8 bases from J; junction bases left unmatched: 17. The CDR3 totals 18 residues. From germline, CDR1 is LGHNA and CDR2 YNFKEQ.

This chain links TRBV4-2 with TRBJ1-2; D not resolved. The V gene's germline CDR1 is LGHNA and CDR2 YNFKEQ. CDR3 length: 15 amino acids. The V end lost 2 bases, the J end lost 1 base, and 11 bases lay between the germline ends. The DNA of the CDR3 is TGTGCCAGCAGCCAACAAAAGAGGGATAACTATGGCTACACCTTC. Its protein is CASSQQKRDNYGYTF.

The chain has TRBV4-1 and TRBJ2-2, with D perhaps matching TRBD1 (7 bases). In germline, CDR1 is MGHRA, CDR2 YSYEKL. With 6 bases removed from V and 4 bases from J, the gap between germline ends came to 12 bases. The CDR3 length is 14 residues. The CDR3 nucleotides read TGCGCCAGCAGGGACCAGGGGGGCACCGGGGAGCTGTTTTTT. This codes for CASRDQGGTGELFF.

The chain joins TRBV7-9 to TRBJ2-2; tentatively, D is TRBD1 (5 bases). V was trimmed by 5 bases and J by 1 base, leaving 11 bases between them. The germline gives CDR1 SEHNR, CDR2 FQNEAQ (reference sequence). CDR3 length equals 15 residues. As DNA, the CDR3 is TGTGCCAGCAGCCCACGACAGAAGAACACCGGGGAGCTGTTTTTT. Amino acid sequence: CASSPRQKNTGELFF.

The chain links TRBV19 to TRBJ2-7; the match to TRBD1 covers 7 bases. The CDR3 has 13 amino acids. With 3 bases clipped from V and 5 bases from J, the junction kept 4 bases outside the gene matches. CDR1 LNHDA and CDR2 SQIVND come from the germline V gene (reference sequence). The CDR3 bases are TGTGCCAGTAGTATCAGACAGGGAAACGAGCAGTACTTC. Residues: CASSIRQGNEQYF.

The chain is built from TRBV2 and TRBJ2-2; 9 bases map to TRBD1. Germline V gene lookup returns CDR1 SNHLY and CDR2 FYNNEI. V lost 4 bases and J lost 4; bases outside the gene matches: 4. This CDR3 is built from 15 residues. The CDR3 coding sequence is TGTGCCAGCAGTGTGGGACAGGGTGCCACCGGGGAGCTGTTTTTT. Amino acid sequence: CASSVGQGATGELFF.

The chain is built from TRBV19 and TRBJ2-2; TRBD1 agrees at 7 bases. The V segment lost 3 bases and the J segment 4 bases; nucleotides outside the gene matches: 2. This CDR3 region has 14 residues. The germline CDR1 and CDR2 sequences are LNHDA and SQIVND (reference sequence). The CDR3: CASSMTGLTGELFF. In DNA, the CDR3 is TGTGCCAGTAGTATGACAGGGCTCACCGGGGAGCTGTTTTTT.

The rearrangement links TRBV19 to TRBJ1-1; TRBD1 matches at 7 bases. This CDR3 has 13 residues. The ends lost 3 bases at V and 11 bases at J; junction bases unmatched: 9. Per the germline V gene, CDR1 is LNHDA and CDR2 is SQIVND (reference sequence). Here the CDR3 reads CASSIPPHRGAFF. The CDR3, as DNA: TGTGCCAGTAGTATTCCTCCTCACAGGGGTGCTTTCTTT.

The chain recombines TRBV21-1 with TRBJ2-1; the D call TRBD2 from the table was never checked on the DNA. TRBV21-1 is assigned pseudogene status. The CDR3 sequence is 14 residues long. This chain's CDR3 is CALPSRRGGDEQFF. The CDR3 DNA sequence: TGTGCACTCCCCAGCCGACGGGGTGGGGATGAGCAGTTCTTC.

This chain links TRBV18 with TRBJ2-7; TRBD1 matches at 7 bases. The length of the CDR3 is 14 residues. Germline CDR1 and CDR2: KGHSH and LQKENI. Trimming took 5 bases from V and 3 from J; bases not matched to a gene: 7. CDR3 sequence: CASSTQGYLYEQYF. In nucleotides, the CDR3 is TGTGCCAGCTCAACACAGGGGTATCTCTACGAGCAGTACTTC.

This chain uses TRBV24-1 with TRBJ1-2; tentative D call: TRBD1 (6 bases). The V and J ends lost 4 bases and 6 bases respectively, with 17 bases between them. Germline assignment: CDR1 KGHDR and CDR2 SFDVKD. The CDR3 has 15 residues. The CDR3 protein is CATSDPHQGIDGYTF. The CDR3 DNA reads TGTGCCACCAGTGACCCACACCAGGGGATAGATGGCTACACCTTC.

The chain is built from TRBV3-1 (or the pseudogene TRBV3-2) and TRBJ2-1; D not resolved. Trimming stripped 0 bases from V and 8 bases from J, with 5 bases between. The CDR3 is 12 amino acids. The germline CDR1 and CDR2 sequences are LGHDT and YNNKEL (reference sequence). The CDR3 region is CASSQERYEQFF. In DNA, the CDR3 is TGTGCCAGCAGCCAAGAGCGTTATGAGCAGTTCTTC.

The rearrangement uses TRBV19 and TRBJ1-1; possibly TRBD1 for D (5 bases). In germline, CDR1 is LNHDA, CDR2 SQIVND (reference sequence). The CDR3 has 13 residues. Trimming cost V 7 bases and J 10 bases, with 19 bases left between them. The CDR3 region has the DNA TGTGCCAGTAAGTTTATCGCGGGGGGAACAGCTTTCTTT. It encodes CASKFIAGGTAFF.

V usage is TRBV5-6 and J usage is TRBJ2-5, with D possibly matching TRBD2 (5 bases). V was shortened by 1 base and J by 3 bases, with 10 bases between the two germline ends. Germline V gene data show CDR1 as SGHDT and CDR2 as YYEEEE. This CDR3 spans 14 amino acids. The CDR3 DNA is TGTGCCAGCAGCTTGAGGCCGCGGGAAGAGACCCAGTACTTC. Translated: CASSLRPREETQYF.

This clone showed up just once. The chain recombines TRBV20-1 with TRBJ2-1; no reliable D call. V was clipped by 3 bases and J by 7 bases, with 7 bases between them. This CDR3 has 11 residues. Looked up from germline, CDR1 is DFQATT and CDR2 is SNEGSKA (reference sequence). The CDR3 loop is CSARSFNEQFF. DNA for the CDR3: TGCAGTGCTAGGTCTTTTAATGAGCAGTTCTTC.

The rearrangement links TRBV12-3 or TRBV12-4 to TRBJ2-2; 8 bases line up with TRBD1. This CDR3 is 13 amino acids long. Unmatched junction bases numbered 2, after V lost 5 bases and J lost 6 bases. CDR3 residues: CASSRTGSGELFF. DNA of the CDR3: TGTGCCAGCAGTAGGACAGGGTCCGGGGAGCTGTTTTTT.

The V gene is TRBV5-4, the J gene TRBJ1-1, with 9 nucleotides matching TRBD1. This CDR3 contains 14 residues. V shed 3 bases and J 4 bases; nucleotides not matched to a gene: 4. The V gene's germline CDR1 is SGHNT and CDR2 YYREEE (reference sequence). CDR3 protein: CASSYDRGITEAFF. The CDR3, as DNA: TGTGCCAGCAGCTATGACAGGGGGATCACTGAAGCTTTCTTT.

The genes are TRBV20-1 and TRBJ2-7; TRBD1 matches 7 bases. V gave up 3 bases and J gave up 0 bases; unmatched junction bases: 8. The V gene's germline CDR1 is DFQATT and CDR2 SNEGSKA (reference sequence). CDR3 length equals 15 residues. The CDR3 region has the DNA TGCAGTGCTAGTTCAGTTGGGGACAGCTCCTACGAGCAGTACTTC. This translates into CSASSVGDSSYEQYF.

A single count supports this clone. CDR3 bases: TGTGCCTGGAGTTCGACAGGGGGGAGCACAGATACGCAGTATTTT. The encoded protein is CAWSSTGGSTDTQYF. The chain combines TRBV30 with TRBJ2-3, with 9 bases aligning to TRBD1. Per germline, CDR1 GTSNPN and CDR2 SVGIG (reference sequence). The V segment lost 2 bases and the J segment 0 bases; nucleotides outside the gene matches: 3. This CDR3 has 15 residues.

The CDR3 DNA sequence: TGCGCCAGCAGCCCCCGGGGTACCTCTGGAAACACCATATATTTT. Translating gives CASSPRGTSGNTIYF. This sequence joins TRBV4-1 and TRBJ1-3; no definite D call. The germline V gene has CDR1 MGHRA and CDR2 YSYEKL. CDR3 size: 15 residues. V lost 4 bases to trimming and J lost 0 bases, with 10 bases between them.

The chain has TRBV6-6 and TRBJ1-5; D perhaps matches TRBD1 (5 bases). CDR1 MNHNY and CDR2 SVGAGI come from the germline V gene (reference sequence). V lost 5 bases and J lost 5, with 16 bases in between. CDR3 size: 15 residues. The CDR3 coding sequence is TGTGCCAGCAGTCGCAAGACAGTAGCTGATCAGCCCCAGCATTTT. Its translation: CASSRKTVADQPQHF.

The J gene is TRBJ1-2, the V gene TRBV7-8; 7 nucleotides line up with TRBD1. Trimming cost V 10 bases and J 2 bases; bases outside gene matches: 10. This CDR3 is built from 14 residues. In germline, CDR1 is SGHVS, CDR2 FQNEAQ. Written as DNA, the CDR3 is TGTGCCATAGGGGGCGCCCCAGGGAACTATGGCTACACCTTC. It is translated as CAIGGAPGNYGYTF.